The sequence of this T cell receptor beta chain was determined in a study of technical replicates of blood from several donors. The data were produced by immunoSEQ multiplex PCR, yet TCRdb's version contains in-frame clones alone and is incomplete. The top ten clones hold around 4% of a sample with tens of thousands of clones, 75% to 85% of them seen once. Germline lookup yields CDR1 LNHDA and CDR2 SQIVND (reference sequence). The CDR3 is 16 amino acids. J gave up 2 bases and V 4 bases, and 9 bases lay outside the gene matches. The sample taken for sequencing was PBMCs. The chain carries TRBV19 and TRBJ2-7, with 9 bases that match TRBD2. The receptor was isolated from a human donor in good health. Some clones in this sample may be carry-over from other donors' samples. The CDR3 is CASSRSLAGSTYEQYF. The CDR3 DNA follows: TGTGCCAGTAGTAGATCTCTAGCGGGGAGTACCTACGAGCAGTACTTC.